This T cell receptor beta chain came from a study of post-analysis software for immune sequencing data (dated by TCRdb to 2013 to 2016). In terms of the full investigation: Recorded disease courses included relapsing-remitting, secondary progressive and progressive-relapsing multiple sclerosis, with some patients lacking subtype annotation. The patient repertoires were compared against around eleven previously published healthy control repertoires obtained from donors aged about 6 to 26 years. A subset of samples was prepared in parallel using single-end sample barcoding, then pooled and co-amplified after Illumina adapter ligation.

Based on the germline V gene (reference sequence), the CDR1 and CDR2 sequences are MNHEY and SMNVEV. From cysteine to phenylalanine, the CDR3 is 14 amino acids long. Only the CDR3 DNA stays, 42 bases, in frame from base 1. V is clipped by 7 bases and J by 0 bases, and the sequence between their germline boundaries is 13 bases long. The time point label, read with the paper, signifies: second blood draw from one MS patient after hematopoietic stem cell transplantation. TCR beta repertoires were profiled from peripheral blood of 13 young patients with multiple sclerosis to demonstrate the VDJtools post-analysis software. The patients with multiple sclerosis were children and adolescents between roughly 6 and 17 years of age. The library was generated by PCR. TCRdb shows the sequencer as Illumina HiSeq 2500. Unique molecular identifiers were incorporated into TCR beta cDNA libraries to reduce PCR and sequencing biases. Approximately 500,000 cDNA molecules were obtained for every 1 to 10 million input T cells, so each molecule roughly corresponded to one T cell. The same protocol used for the earlier healthy control dataset was applied to prepare and sequence the patient libraries. Within a given batch, samples were prepared together, multiplexed and sequenced on the same HiSeq lane. Regarding the original processing steps: MIGEC handled the raw barcoded reads, throwing out single-read molecular identifier groups before consensus assembly and CDR3 extraction. VDJtools was used for post-analysis of the clonotype tables, with diversity normalized by down-sampling every dataset to the smallest sample size. In repertoire overlap clustering, CDR3 amino acid sequences, but not nucleotide sequences, were matched to correct batch-related cross-sample contamination. The raw public data were reprocessed by TCRdb itself: fastp quality trimming at Q25, MiXCR clonotype calling, in-frame beta chains only. Every entry covers one CDR3 protein and lists the most common genes and DNA from its rows. These V and J calls rely on TCRdb rather than the paper's analysis. This sample is represented by 150,000 or so distinct CDR3 sequences; roughly 40% of them were singletons. Under 30% of the sample is in the top ten clones.

On this clonotype itself: Which antigen it targets is not known. Qualities for individual bases were not recorded, and no much larger clone is one base off.

Overall results and qualifications from the work: Multiple sclerosis patients had significantly lower normalized Chao1 diversity than controls, a result that suggests substantial peripheral T-cell clonal expansion. The control group was slightly older than the multiple sclerosis patient group. Significantly higher frequencies in patients than in controls were found for about five TRBV segments, including TRBV5-6, TRBV5-1 and TRBV20-1. Direct clustering with F measure showed strong co-clustering of samples prepared in the same batch, prompting a batch-effect correction.

Sequencing was performed on blood, taken after autologous hematopoietic stem cell transplantation. The sequence was collected from a girl aged 5-17 years with multiple sclerosis. Donor details come from another sample of the same person, matched by shared clones. The sequence joins TRBV27 to TRBJ2-7, and possibly TRBD1, on 5 matching bases. The base sequence is TGTGCCAGCAAACCCAGGGCCTGCTCCTACGAGCAGTACTTC. Its amino acids are CASKPRACSYEQYF.